This TCR beta chain was recovered during a study of T cells in Graves' hyperthyroidism and ophthalmopathy. Whole-study context: Peripheral blood sampling occurred at initial diagnosis, before any treatment.

Amplification targeted TCR beta CDR3 regions from RNA transcripts. The primer set for the first-round RT-PCR of the TCR CDR3 was HTBI. TCRdb reprocessed the multiplex PCR reads via MiXCR and lists one record per CDR3 protein. The sample lists 300,000 to 400,000 distinct CDR3 sequences; approximately 17% were seen once. Study results and limitations: Most thyroid clonotypes with frequency above 0.001 were detected in blood.

This clonotype was detected many times. Its specificity is unknown. Trimming left V 5 bases short and J 5 bases short, with 21 bases between. Germline CDR1 and CDR2: SGHAT and FQNNGV. This CDR3 comprises 17 residues. This TCR was recovered from a young man with Graves' ophthalmopathy. This chain uses TRBV11-2 with TRBJ1-4; maybe TRBD1 (5 bases). Sequences were obtained from blood. The CDR3 region has the DNA TGTGCCAGCAGCCGACGAGCGGGGGAGGGACCAAATGAAAAACTGTTTTTT. It is translated as CASSRRAGEGPNEKLFF.